Following are 20 T cell receptor beta chains from one sample sequenced in a study of T cell responses to AZD1222 COVID-19 vaccine. Here immunoSEQ multiplex PCR was the method, and the copy in TCRdb shows in-frame clones only, minus some. This repertoire shows over 90,000 clones, less than 90% found once; its top ten account for more than 15%. The starting material was peripheral blood, obtained on day 0 of AZD1222 vaccination. These receptor sequences come from an adult in good health.

The chain links TRBV14 to TRBJ1-1; 8 nucleotides align to TRBD1. The ends lost 2 bases at V and 4 bases at J; junction bases unmatched: 9. The germline gives CDR1 SGHDN, CDR2 FVKESK. The CDR3 has 16 residues. The CDR3 DNA reads as TGTGCCAGCAGCCAATTCGGACAGGGAGGTTTCACTGAAGCTTTCTTT. The encoded protein is CASSQFGQGGFTEAFF.

The rearrangement uses TRBV19 and TRBJ2-7; D call uncertain. V lost 7 bases and J 1 base, leaving 8 bases between the germline ends. This CDR3 comprises 12 residues. Germline loops: CDR1 LNHDA, CDR2 SQIVND (reference sequence). DNA of the CDR3: TGTGCCAGTACCCCCGGTTCCTACGAGCAGTACGTC. Residues: CASTPGSYEQYV.

The gene calls are TRBV5-6 and TRBJ1-2; the match to TRBD1 covers 12 bases. The V segment lost 0 bases and the J segment 7 bases; nucleotides outside the gene matches: 4. Germline V gene sequence: CDR1 SGHDT, CDR2 YYEEEE. This CDR3 is built from 15 residues. The CDR3 loop is CASSLGDRGPSGYTF. CDR3 coding DNA: TGTGCCAGCAGCTTGGGGGACAGGGGGCCGAGTGGCTACACCTTC.

The rearrangement links TRBV5-6 to TRBJ1-4; 7 nucleotides line up with TRBD1. V shed 4 bases, J shed 10 bases, and the junction held 10 bases outside the gene matches. The germline V gene encodes CDR1 SGHDT and CDR2 YYEEEE. The CDR3 has 14 residues. The CDR3 DNA reads as TGTGCCAGCAGCGACCGACAGGGTAGGGGAAAACTGTTTTTT. It yields the protein CASSDRQGRGKLFF.

This clone was seen a few times. This rearrangement joins TRBV24-1 to TRBJ2-2, with D possibly TRBD2 on 6 matching bases. Trimming removed 5 bases from V and 5 bases from J, with 14 bases in between. The CDR3 extends over 15 amino acids. Germline CDR1 KGHDR, CDR2 SFDVKD. The CDR3 loop reads CATSGAAGLTGELFF. CDR3 sequence (DNA): TGTGCCACCAGTGGAGCGGCGGGGTTGACCGGGGAGCTGTTTTTT.

V and J are TRBV24-1 and TRBJ1-1; tentative D call: TRBD1 (5 bases). Trimming stripped 7 bases from V and 0 bases from J, with 11 bases between. Looked up from germline, CDR1 is KGHDR and CDR2 is SFDVKD. CDR3 length equals 14 residues. CDR3 DNA sequence: TGTGCCACCAGGGACGGACAAATGAACACTGAAGCTTTCTTT. Translating gives CATRDGQMNTEAFF.

The chain carries TRBV10-2 and TRBJ2-7, with 9 bases matching TRBD2. The CDR3 has 12 residues. Looked up from germline, CDR1 is WSHSY and CDR2 is SAAADI. The trim removed 6 bases at V and 6 bases at J, leaving 3 bases unmatched. CDR3 loop: CASSAAGGEQYV. DNA of the CDR3: TGCGCCAGCAGCGCAGCGGGGGGCGAGCAGTACGTC.

V is TRBV29-1 and J is TRBJ1-2, with TRBD1 as a possible D gene (6 bases). This CDR3 contains 21 residues. CDR1 SQVTM and CDR2 ANQGSEA come from the germline V gene. V gave up 0 bases and J gave up 2 bases, with 31 bases separating them. The CDR3: CSVEDAGLEDRGTVPNYGYTF. DNA of the CDR3: TGCAGCGTTGAAGATGCGGGCCTTGAGGACAGAGGGACGGTTCCAAACTATGGCTACACCTTC.

V gene TRBV28 combines with J gene TRBJ2-1; either TRBD1 or TRBD2 may supply D (5 bases each). Trimming cost V 5 bases and J 6 bases, with 11 bases left between them. The CDR3 runs 13 residues. Germline lookup yields CDR1 MDHEN and CDR2 SYDVKM. The CDR3 nucleotides are TGTGCCAGCAGTACCTACGGGGCCAATGAGCAGTTCTTC. Its protein is CASSTYGANEQFF.

The CDR3 sequence: CASQRTVLNTEAFF. As DNA, the CDR3 is TGTGCCAGTCAGCGGACAGTACTGAACACTGAAGCTTTCTTT. The chain is built from TRBV6-5 and TRBJ1-1; D is possibly TRBD1 (6 bases). Germline V gives CDR1 MNHEY, CDR2 SVGAGI. The CDR3 sequence is 14 residues long. V lost 9 bases and J 0 bases, leaving 14 bases between the germline ends.

The chain links TRBV29-1 to TRBJ1-2; the D gene is possibly TRBD1 (6 bases). The CDR3 is 12 amino acids. Germline lookup yields CDR1 SQVTM and CDR2 ANQGSEA. Trimming removed 4 bases from V and 4 bases from J, with 10 bases in between. In nucleotides, the CDR3 is TGCAGCGTTGTAACAGGGAGCTATGGCTACACCTTC. It is translated as CSVVTGSYGYTF.

Comment on this clone: Sequence at one end of the junction differs from germline and may be a read error. V is TRBV3-1 (or the pseudogene TRBV3-2) and J is TRBJ2-7; 13 nucleotides line up with TRBD2. The CDR3 length is 12 residues. Germline V gene lookup returns CDR1 LGHDT and CDR2 YNNKEL (reference sequence). This chain's CDR3 is CASSQGTSGGTF. CDR3 bases: TGTGCCAGCAGCCAAGGGACTAGCGGGGGTACCTTC.

The rearrangement links TRBV3-1 (or the pseudogene TRBV3-2) to TRBJ1-1; no reliable D call. In germline, CDR1 is LGHDT, CDR2 YNNKEL (reference sequence). This CDR3 is 12 amino acids long. Trimming stripped 5 bases from V and 5 bases from J, with 9 bases between. CDR3 nucleotides: TGTGCCAGCAGCGACCGAGGAACTGAAGCTTTCTTT. This codes for CASSDRGTEAFF.

This clone appeared once. This rearrangement joins TRBV6-4 to TRBJ1-1; D remains unclear. The CDR3 is 15 amino acids. Germline V gives CDR1 MRHNA, CDR2 SNTAGT. V was trimmed by 5 bases and J by 4 bases, leaving 17 bases between them. In nucleotides, the CDR3 is TGTGCCAGCAGTCCCAGGTCGATTGGGTCCACTGAAGCTTTCTTT. Translating gives CASSPRSIGSTEAFF.

This clone was found once. This chain uses TRBV16 with TRBJ2-7, with a weak D call TRBD2 (6 bases). The CDR3 contains 14 residues. V lost 4 bases to trimming and J lost 5 bases, with 15 bases between them. Germline CDR1 KGHSY, CDR2 FQNENV. The CDR3 DNA reads TGTGCCAGCAGCCTGCCTATCGGGAGTCACGAGCAGTACTTC. It yields the protein CASSLPIGSHEQYF.

This chain joins TRBV10-2 and TRBJ2-3, with 8 positions matching TRBD2. CDR3 length: 15 amino acids. From germline, CDR1 is WSHSY and CDR2 SAAADI. V lost 8 bases, J lost 0 bases, and 7 bases stayed unmatched. CDR3 sequence: CASASLAGSTDTQYF. The CDR3 DNA sequence: TGCGCCAGCGCCAGCCTAGCGGGCAGCACAGATACGCAGTATTTT.

The gene calls are TRBV6-1 and TRBJ2-3, with a tentative D call TRBD2 (5 bases). The V end lost 2 bases, the J end lost 0 bases, and 6 bases lay between the germline ends. CDR3 size: 14 residues. Germline V gives CDR1 MNHNS, CDR2 SASEGT. The CDR3 protein is CASSEWTSTDTQYF. The CDR3 DNA is TGTGCCAGCAGTGAATGGACTAGCACAGATACGCAGTATTTT.

This rearrangement joins TRBV19 to TRBJ1-6; a weak D match, TRBD1 (6 bases). Germline-derived CDR1 and CDR2 are LNHDA and SQIVND (reference sequence). Deletions cut 3 bases from V and 8 bases from J, with 14 bases between. This CDR3 has 15 residues. CDR3 amino acids: CASSMGGRIDSPLHF. CDR3 DNA: TGTGCCAGTAGTATGGGGGGGCGTATTGATTCACCCCTCCACTTT.

This chain connects TRBV11-3 to TRBJ1-2; 9 bases line up with TRBD1. Germline V CDR1 and CDR2: SGHNT, YENEEA. This CDR3 contains 14 residues. V lost 5 bases and J lost 3; bases outside the gene matches: 4. CDR3 in amino acids: CASSPRTGDYGYTF. The CDR3 nucleotides read TGTGCCAGCAGCCCCAGGACAGGGGACTATGGCTACACCTTC. The full variable domain, rest sourced from reference TRBV11-3 and TRBJ1-2, is EAGVVQSPRYKIIEKKQPVAFWCNPISGHNTLYWYLQNLGQGPELLIRYENEEAVDDSQLPKDRFSAERLKGVDSTLKIQPAELGDSAVYLCASSPRTGDYGYTFGSGTRLTVV.

V and J are TRBV9 and TRBJ1-3; the D is unclear. This CDR3 spans 13 amino acids. The germline V gene encodes CDR1 SGDLS and CDR2 YYNGEE. Between the trimmed V and J ends, which lost 3 bases and 4 bases, there was a span of 8 bases. CDR3 sequence reads: CASSGWGGNTIYF. DNA for the CDR3: TGTGCCAGCAGCGGGTGGGGAGGAAACACCATATATTTT.